The TCR beta chain under discussion was sequenced for a study of beta chain features in type 1 diabetes. Study outcomes and limitations: Any HLA-type effect on TCRB rearrangement remained unresolved here.

This clone was counted a few times. No antigen is known for it. Sequenced material consisted of expressed TCRB transcripts (all of the isolated RNA was reverse transcribed). The method was immunoSEQ multiplex PCR; TCRdb's version includes in-frame clones alone and lacks a portion of them. The sample lists fewer than 900,000 clones; roughly 15% were seen once. CDR3 length: 16 amino acids. The V gene's germline CDR1 is LNHNV and CDR2 YYDKDF (reference sequence). The V gene lost 1 base and the J gene lost 3 bases, with 16 bases spanning the gap. The sample was naive CD4+ T cells from blood. This TCR came from a young woman in good health. The chain carries TRBV15 and TRBJ2-7; D is possibly TRBD1 or TRBD2 (6 bases each). CDR3 amino acids: CATSRAPGAVSYEQYF. CDR3 sequence (DNA): TGTGCCACCAGCAGAGCCCCGGGGGCGGTTAGCTACGAGCAGTACTTC.